Each of the 14 T cell receptor beta chains below was sequenced from the same sample in a study of T cells after posttransplantation cyclophosphamide. Using immunoSEQ multiplex PCR, the repertoire was profiled, and TCRdb retains in-frame clones only, with some absent. The sample lists over 6,500 clones, none appearing once, the ten largest making up over 50%. Busulfan-fludarabine conditioning, marrow transplant, and cyclophosphamide on days +3 and +4 were administered. The sample consisted of PBMCs, taken after allogeneic stem cell transplant with posttransplant cyclophosphamide. The receptors were gathered from a male patient aged 50 to 59 who received an allogeneic stem cell transplant from an unrelated donor, was CMV-positive, and had acute GVHD only. The T cells may come from the graft donor.

This clone was seen repeatedly, ten times or more. The chain recombines TRBV19 with TRBJ2-7; 7 nucleotides agree with TRBD2. Germline CDR1 and CDR2: LNHDA and SQIVND (reference sequence). The CDR3 sequence is 17 residues long. After removal of 4 bases from V and 0 bases from J, the junction contained 12 bases not matched to a gene. The CDR3 DNA sequence: TGTGCCAGTAGTACCTCCTCCGCTAGCGGAAGCTCCTACGAGCAGTACTTC. Translating gives CASSTSSASGSSYEQYF.

This clone occurred many times. This rearrangement joins TRBV4-1 to TRBJ2-6; possible D gene TRBD1, 6 bases. This CDR3 region has 17 residues. V was trimmed by 4 bases and J by 2 bases, leaving 15 bases between them. The germline gives CDR1 MGHRA, CDR2 YSYEKL. The CDR3 DNA is TGCGCCAGCAGCCCCCCCATTCCAGGGGCTGGGGCCAACGTCCTGACTTTC. Translating gives CASSPPIPGAGANVLTF.

This clone was seen only a few times. The chain uses TRBV5-4 and TRBJ1-1; D is possibly TRBD1 (5 bases). Germline lookup yields CDR1 SGHNT and CDR2 YYREEE (reference sequence). V was pared by 3 bases and J by 3 bases, with 18 bases between. There are 16 residues in the CDR3. CDR3 protein: CASSSGETVGYTEAFF. Here the CDR3 DNA reads TGTGCCAGCAGCTCCGGCGAGACAGTAGGTTACACTGAAGCTTTCTTT. Full variable domain (rest looked up from reference TRBV5-4 and TRBJ1-1): ETGVTQSPTHLIKTRGQQVTLRCSSQSGHNTVSWYQQALGQGPQFIFQYYREEENGRGNFPPRFSGLQFPNYSSELNVNALELDDSALYLCASSSGETVGYTEAFFGQGTRLTVV.

The gene calls are TRBV27 and TRBJ2-7, with D perhaps matching TRBD1 (5 bases). This CDR3 contains 16 residues. CDR1 is MNHEY and CDR2 is SMNVEV in the germline V gene (reference sequence). Trimming removed 7 bases from V and 7 bases from J, with 26 bases in between. The CDR3 DNA reads as TGTGCCAGCACCAAACAAGCTGGGCAGGGAAGGTCGGAGCAGTACTTC. Its protein product is CASTKQAGQGRSEQYF.

In its sample, this clone was seen many times. V is TRBV6-1 and J is TRBJ1-5, with TRBD1 matching over 7 bases. This CDR3 region has 15 residues. V lost 0 bases and J lost 5; bases outside the gene matches: 4. Germline V gene sequence: CDR1 MNHNS, CDR2 SASEGT. The CDR3, as DNA: TGTGCCAGCAGTGAAGCCGGGACAGCTTATCAGCCCCAGCATTTT. Amino acid sequence: CASSEAGTAYQPQHF.

This clone has a handful of counts. Other DNA sequences in this sample translate to the same CDR3. The V call is TRBV18, the J call TRBJ2-3, with 7 bases that match TRBD2. Looked up from germline, CDR1 is KGHSH and CDR2 is LQKENI. The CDR3 runs to 14 residues. Unmatched junction bases numbered 2, after V lost 2 bases and J lost 3 bases. CDR3: CASSPSGGTDTQYF. The CDR3 DNA sequence: TGTGCCAGCTCACCATCCGGGGGGACAGATACGCAGTATTTT.

This clone was detected many times. The chain carries TRBV7-8 and TRBJ1-4, with TRBD1 as a possible D gene (5 bases). CDR1 is SGHVS and CDR2 is FQNEAQ in the germline V gene. The CDR3 totals 14 residues. The germline V and J ends were trimmed by 7 bases and 4 bases, with 13 bases remaining between them. In nucleotides, the CDR3 is TGTGCCAGCAAAAGGGGCAGTAGTAATGAAAAACTGTTTTTT. Protein sequence: CASKRGSSNEKLFF. Variable domain in full (rest from reference TRBV7-8 and TRBJ1-4): GAGVSQSPRYKVAKRGQDVALRCDPISGHVSLFWYQQALGQGPEFLTYFQNEAQLDKSGLPSDRFFAERPEGSVSTLKIQRTQQEDSAVYLCASKRGSSNEKLFFGSGTQLSVL.

This clone was found many times. The gene calls are TRBV11-2 and TRBJ1-2; D possibly corresponds to TRBD1 (6 bases). This CDR3 has 14 residues. Germline CDR1 and CDR2: SGHAT and FQNNGV. Between the trimmed V and J ends, which lost 11 bases and 7 bases, there was a span of 23 bases. The CDR3 DNA reads TGTGCCTCATCGGGAGGGCTGGGGGCCCGTGGCTACACCTTC. This codes for CASSGGLGARGYTF.

This clone has ten or more counts. This chain links TRBV6-6 with TRBJ2-3, with 8 bases aligning to TRBD2. The V gene's germline CDR1 is MNHNY and CDR2 SVGAGI (reference sequence). The CDR3 extends over 15 amino acids. V dropped 2 bases and J dropped 5; count of bases not matched to a gene: 6. CDR3 DNA: TGTGCCAGCAGTTACCGGCGGAGCGGGGGAGATACGCAGTATTTT. Amino acid sequence: CASSYRRSGGDTQYF.

A word on this clone: A far larger clone is off by one base, so a read error is likely. The V and J genes are TRBV7-6 and TRBJ2-1; 7 bases match TRBD1. The CDR3 loop spans 16 amino acids. Germline CDR1 SGHVS, CDR2 FNYEAQ. The CDR3 reads CASSVGQASSYSEQFF. CDR3 DNA: TGTGCCAGCAGCGTCGGACAGGCAAGCTCCTACAGTGAGCAGTTCTTC. Supplemented by reference TRBV7-6 and TRBJ2-1, the full variable domain reads GAGVSQSPRYKVTKRGQDVALRCDPISGHVSLYWYRQALGQGPEFLTYFNYEAQQDKSGLPNDRFSAERPEGSISTLTIQRTEQRDSAMYRCASSVGQASSYSEQFFGPGTRLTVL.

Ten or more counts support this clone. The chain has TRBV28 and TRBJ2-3; TRBD2 matches at 7 bases. This CDR3 comprises 14 residues. The V gene end was trimmed by 3 bases and the J gene end by 5 bases; junction bases not matched to a gene: 5. The germline V gene encodes CDR1 MDHEN and CDR2 SYDVKM. CDR3 bases: TGTGCCAGCAGTTTGTTTGCTAGCGGAGATACGCAGTATTTT. It yields the protein CASSLFASGDTQYF.

This clone was counted ten times or more. The rearrangement joins TRBV5-1 to TRBJ2-3, with D unresolved. Trimming removed 3 bases at V and 6 bases at J, with 5 bases between. CDR1 is SGHRS, CDR2 YFSETQ, per germline. The CDR3 runs to 11 residues. The CDR3 DNA sequence: TGCGCCAGCAGCTCTTATGATACGCAGTATTTT. Encoded protein: CASSSYDTQYF.

The table lists this clone with many counts. The chain couples TRBV2 to TRBJ2-7; the D gene is possibly TRBD2 (6 bases). In germline, CDR1 is SNHLY, CDR2 FYNNEI. The CDR3 length is 14 residues. V lost 5 bases, J lost 3 bases, and 14 bases lay in between. CDR3 nucleotide sequence: TGTGCCAGCAGTTCGGGACTTCTTAGCTACGAGCAGTACTTC. This translates into CASSSGLLSYEQYF.

The chain combines TRBV7-8 with TRBJ2-1; D call uncertain. The CDR3 contains 15 residues. Germline V gene sequence: CDR1 SGHVS, CDR2 FQNEAQ. Trimming left V 5 bases short and J 4 bases short, with 15 bases between. The CDR3: CASSRLTSVYNEQFF. CDR3 DNA sequence: TGTGCCAGCAGCCGCCTTACAAGCGTTTACAATGAGCAGTTCTTC.